This entry lists 17 T cell receptor beta chains sequenced from one sample in a study of CD8+ T cells in alopecia areata (dated by TCRdb to 2016 to 2019). Preparation of the library involved the immunoSEQ multiplex PCR assay. RNA was extracted from all samples and reverse transcribed into cDNA as template for TCR sequencing. Not all clones reach the TCRdb copy of this immuneACCESS table, which keeps in-frame sequences only. Checked studies attribute under half of the gap to unresolved V genes and leave the rest unexplained. Present in this sample are about 180,000 clones, roughly 50% of which were seen just once. The ten largest clones add up to 11% of the sample. What this sample's time point label stands for: less than 25 weeks on oral tofacitinib. The sample's treatment or condition label, decoded: oral pan-JAK inhibitor, 5-10 mg twice daily. The sequenced sample was CD8+ T cells sorted from blood, obtained at week 24, from a patient treated with tofacitinib. Receptor source: a human donor with alopecia areata.

The V and J genes are TRBV30 and TRBJ1-1, with 7 nucleotides matching TRBD1. With 4 bases clipped from V and 3 bases from J, the junction kept 5 bases outside the gene matches. This CDR3 contains 13 residues. CDR1 is GTSNPN and CDR2 is SVGIG in the germline V gene (reference sequence). CDR3 region: CAWTTGSDTEAFF. CDR3 DNA sequence: TGTGCCTGGACGACAGGGTCAGACACTGAAGCTTTCTTT.

The CDR3 region is CASSHATSGGVWQFF. The DNA for the CDR3 is TGTGCCAGCAGCCACGCTACTAGCGGGGGGGTGTGGCAGTTCTTC. This chain joins TRBV7-9 and TRBJ2-1; 13 positions agree with TRBD2. The CDR3 spans 15 residues. The germline CDR1 and CDR2 sequences are SEHNR and FQNEAQ (reference sequence). Losses at the gene ends were 5 bases for V and 12 bases for J; bases not matched to a gene: 10.

The rearrangement joins TRBV9 to TRBJ1-2; TRBD1 agrees at 7 bases. The V and J ends lost 4 bases and 1 base, in that order; junction bases with no gene match: 4. Germline V gene lookup returns CDR1 SGDLS and CDR2 YYNGEE. The CDR3 is 14 amino acids. This chain's CDR3 is CASSPWDSNYGYTF. CDR3 in DNA: TGTGCCAGCAGCCCCTGGGACAGTAACTATGGCTACACCTTC.

V gene TRBV4-3 combines with J gene TRBJ2-5, with D perhaps matching TRBD1 (6 bases). The CDR3 runs to 18 residues. The V gene's germline CDR1 is LGHNA and CDR2 YSLEER. V gave up 1 base and J gave up 0 bases, with 18 bases separating them. The CDR3 nucleotides are TGCGCCAGCAGCCAAGGCCTTATTAGGACAGAAGACCAAGAGACCCAGTACTTC. As protein: CASSQGLIRTEDQETQYF.

V usage is TRBV29-1 and J usage is TRBJ2-2; D unresolved. There are 12 residues in the CDR3. From germline, CDR1 is SQVTM and CDR2 ANQGSEA. V was cut by 4 bases and J by 4 bases, with 7 bases left in between. DNA of the CDR3: TGCAGCGTTGTTGGGGTCACCGGGGAGCTGTTTTTT. Translated: CSVVGVTGELFF.

This clone was picked up a small number of times. The V call is TRBV5-1, the J call TRBJ1-2; no clear D gene. Germline V lookup: CDR1 SGHRS, CDR2 YFSETQ. Trimming left V 4 bases short and J 4 bases short, with 23 bases between. The CDR3 runs to 17 residues. CDR3 sequence (DNA): TGCGCCAGCAGCGCTGACACCGCGTCACGGAACGGCTATGGCTACACCTTC. Translating gives CASSADTASRNGYGYTF.

This sequence joins TRBV6-5 and TRBJ2-1; weak D call: TRBD1 (5 bases). Germline V gene sequence: CDR1 MNHEY, CDR2 SVGAGI. V was trimmed by 2 bases and J by 6 bases, leaving 11 bases between them. This CDR3 spans 14 amino acids. The CDR3 is CASSYMDTANEQFF. The CDR3 DNA sequence: TGTGCCAGCAGTTACATGGACACGGCCAATGAGCAGTTCTTC.

The chain is built from TRBV4-3 and TRBJ2-3; 9 bases align to TRBD1. V was clipped by 0 bases and J by 6 bases; unmatched bases: 4. The CDR3 is made up of 15 amino acids. Germline V gene sequence: CDR1 LGHNA, CDR2 YSLEER. CDR3 in DNA: TGCGCCAGCAGCCAAGAGGACAGGGGCAAGGATACGCAGTATTTT. This gives the protein CASSQEDRGKDTQYF.

Many counts were recorded for this clone. The chain couples TRBV2 to TRBJ2-7, with a weak D call TRBD1 (6 bases). The V end lost 4 bases, the J end lost 3 bases, and 13 bases lay between the germline ends. CDR1 and CDR2 from the germline V gene are SNHLY and FYNNEI. The CDR3 runs 14 residues. The CDR3 reads CASSATSDSYEQYF. In DNA, the CDR3 is TGTGCCAGCAGTGCCACCTCGGACAGCTACGAGCAGTACTTC.

This clone came up once. CDR3 in amino acids: CATSRDQASVADTQYF. The CDR3 coding sequence is TGTGCCACCAGCAGAGATCAGGCTAGCGTGGCAGATACGCAGTATTTT. This sequence joins TRBV15 and TRBJ2-3; a possible D gene is TRBD2 (6 bases). The V end was cut by 0 bases, the J end by 4 bases, with 14 bases between. The germline CDR1 and CDR2 sequences are LNHNV and YYDKDF (reference sequence). The CDR3 sequence is 16 residues long.

The J gene is TRBJ2-1, the V gene TRBV30; TRBD2 might be the D (5 bases). Trimming stripped 3 bases from V and 4 bases from J, with 13 bases between. Per the germline V gene, CDR1 is GTSNPN and CDR2 is SVGIG (reference sequence). The CDR3 is 14 amino acids. The CDR3 sequence: CAWRPAGDYNEQFF. Here the CDR3 DNA reads TGTGCCTGGAGACCGGCGGGTGATTACAATGAGCAGTTCTTC.

The chain is built from TRBV2 and TRBJ2-7; TRBD1 matches 11 bases. CDR1 and CDR2 from the germline V gene are SNHLY and FYNNEI. This CDR3 is 14 amino acids long. The trim removed 8 bases at V and 3 bases at J, leaving 6 bases unmatched. This CDR3 is CASSTGTGGYEQYF. For the CDR3, the DNA is TGTGCCAGCTCTACGGGGACAGGGGGCTACGAGCAGTACTTC.

The gene calls are TRBV25-1 and TRBJ2-5; D may correspond to TRBD1 or TRBD2 (5 bases each). Between the trimmed V and J ends, which lost 2 bases and 5 bases, there was a span of 9 bases. The CDR3 is made up of 13 amino acids. Per germline, CDR1 MGHDK and CDR2 SYGVNS. In nucleotides, the CDR3 is TGTGCCAGCAGTGAACAGGGAGAGGAGACCCAGTACTTC. It translates to CASSEQGEETQYF.

This chain joins TRBV7-2 and TRBJ2-5; D remains ambiguous. Germline V lookup: CDR1 SGHTA, CDR2 FQGNSA. The V and J ends lost 1 base and 7 bases respectively, with 10 bases between them. This CDR3 comprises 13 residues. The CDR3 sequence: CASSLDQGGTQYF. The CDR3 DNA reads TGTGCCAGCAGCTTAGATCAAGGTGGGACCCAGTACTTC.

In its sample, this clone was seen a few times. The CDR3 reads CASSIRQPHGYTF. Here the CDR3 DNA reads TGTGCCAGTAGTATTCGTCAACCCCACGGCTACACCTTC. The chain joins TRBV19 to TRBJ1-2; D unresolved. Trimming took off 3 bases at V and 8 bases at J, with 13 bases between the two ends. The length of the CDR3 is 13 residues. Germline-derived CDR1 and CDR2 are LNHDA and SQIVND (reference sequence).

The chain joins TRBV13 to TRBJ1-4; a possible D gene is TRBD1 (6 bases). The length of the CDR3 is 15 residues. V was cut by 6 bases and J by 2 bases, with 13 bases left in between. CDR1 is PRHDT, CDR2 FYEKMQ, per germline (reference sequence). This CDR3 reads CASRNLQGTNEKLFF. CDR3 sequence (DNA): TGTGCCAGCAGGAACCTACAGGGCACTAATGAAAAACTGTTTTTT.

J is TRBJ2-2 and V is TRBV29-1; possibly TRBD1 or TRBD2 for D (5 bases each). From germline, CDR1 is SQVTM and CDR2 ANQGSEA. There are 15 residues in the CDR3. The ends were cut back, 4 bases at V and 5 bases at J, with 17 bases in the middle. CDR3 DNA sequence: TGCAGCGTTGTCTATGTGGGGGATCAAACCGGGGAGCTGTTTTTT. Translation: CSVVYVGDQTGELFF.